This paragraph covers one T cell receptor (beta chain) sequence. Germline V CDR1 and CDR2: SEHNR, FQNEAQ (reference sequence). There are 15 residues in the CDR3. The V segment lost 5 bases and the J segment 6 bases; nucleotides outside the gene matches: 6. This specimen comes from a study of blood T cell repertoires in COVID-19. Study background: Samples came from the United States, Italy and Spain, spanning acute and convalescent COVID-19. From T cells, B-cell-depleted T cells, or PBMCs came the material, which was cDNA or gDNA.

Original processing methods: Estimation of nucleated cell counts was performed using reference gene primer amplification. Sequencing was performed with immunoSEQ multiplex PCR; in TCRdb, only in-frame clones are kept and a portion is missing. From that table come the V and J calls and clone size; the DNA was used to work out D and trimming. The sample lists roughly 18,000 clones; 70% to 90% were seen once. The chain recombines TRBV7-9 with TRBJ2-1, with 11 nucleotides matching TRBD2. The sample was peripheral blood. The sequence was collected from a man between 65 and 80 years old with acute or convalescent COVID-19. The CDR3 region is CASSLGTSGTNEQFF. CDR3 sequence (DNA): TGTGCCAGCAGCCTTGGGACTAGCGGAACCAATGAGCAGTTCTTC.